The 16 T cell receptor beta chains reported below all come from one sample, sequenced in a study of cytomegalovirus exposure and HLA in healthy donors. The study ran its PCR with 60 Vbeta and 13 Jbeta primers. Produced via immunoSEQ multiplex PCR; TCRdb's table is partial and in-frame only. The sample lists 110,000 to 150,000 clones; 70% to 80% were seen once. The specimen sequenced was PBMCs. The receptors were sampled from a woman aged 18-29 years in good health and CMV-seropositive.

The chain joins TRBV7-9 to TRBJ2-6; D is possibly TRBD2 (5 bases). Trimming left V 2 bases short and J 2 bases short, with 10 bases between. CDR3 length: 16 amino acids. Germline lookup yields CDR1 SEHNR and CDR2 FQNEAQ (reference sequence). The CDR3 sequence: CASSLSASPGANVLTF. The DNA of the CDR3 is TGTGCCAGCAGCTTATCGGCTAGCCCTGGGGCCAACGTCCTGACTTTC. The whole variable domain, remainder taken from reference TRBV7-9 and TRBJ2-6, is DTGVSQNPRHKITKRGQNVTFRCDPISEHNRLYWYRQTLGQGPEFLTYFQNEAQLEKSRLLSDRFSAERPKGSFSTLEIQRTEQGDSAMYLCASSLSASPGANVLTFGAGSRLTVL.

The genes are TRBV5-1 and TRBJ2-3; 7 bases align to TRBD1. Germline V gene sequence: CDR1 SGHRS, CDR2 YFSETQ. Trimming cost V 2 bases and J 1 base; bases outside gene matches: 4. The CDR3 covers 15 residues. CDR3 region: CASSFDRVGTDTQYF. DNA for the CDR3: TGCGCCAGCAGCTTCGACAGGGTCGGCACAGATACGCAGTATTTT.

The gene calls are TRBV6-4 and TRBJ1-5; D uncertain. V shed 5 bases and J shed 1 base, with 12 bases lying between them. The CDR3 consists of 15 residues. In germline, CDR1 is MRHNA, CDR2 SNTAGT. The CDR3 DNA follows: TGTGCCAGCAGTCAGAAAAGACACAGCAATCAGCCCCAGCATTTT. Protein sequence: CASSQKRHSNQPQHF.

In its sample, this clone ranks as medium-sized. The same CDR3 can be traced to other DNA sequences in this sample. The chain joins TRBV5-6 to TRBJ1-1, with D possibly TRBD1 on 5 matching bases. The V gene's germline CDR1 is SGHDT and CDR2 YYEEEE. Trimming left V 2 bases short and J 5 bases short, with 7 bases between. The CDR3 sequence is 12 residues long. As DNA, the CDR3 is TGTGCCAGCAGCTTACGGGGGACTGAAGCTTTCTTT. Translation: CASSLRGTEAFF.

The J gene is TRBJ2-7, the V gene TRBV4-2; 8 positions match TRBD1. Germline V CDR1 and CDR2: LGHNA, YNFKEQ. The CDR3 length is 16 residues. The ends lost 6 bases at V and 6 bases at J; junction bases unmatched: 16. The CDR3 region has the DNA TGTGCCAGCAGGAGATCAACCGGGCAGGGGGCGTTCGAGCAGTACTTC. Encoded protein: CASRRSTGQGAFEQYF.

The chain combines TRBV27 with TRBJ2-1; maybe TRBD2 (5 bases). Germline V CDR1 and CDR2: MNHEY, SMNVEV (reference sequence). V lost 7 bases and J 1 base, leaving 11 bases between the germline ends. CDR3 length: 14 amino acids. The CDR3 bases are TGTGCCAGCAACCTAGGAGGTTCCTACAATGAGCAGTTCTTC. Translating it yields CASNLGGSYNEQFF.

The chain is built from TRBV5-4 and TRBJ2-1; the match to TRBD2 covers 10 bases. Germline trimming cut 5 bases from V and 4 bases from J; bases unmatched to any gene: 6. The CDR3 loop spans 15 amino acids. CDR1 and CDR2 (germline): SGHNT, YYREEE (reference sequence). In nucleotides, the CDR3 is TGTGCCAGCAGTTTTAGCGGGGGGCCTTACAATGAGCAGTTCTTC. Protein sequence: CASSFSGGPYNEQFF.

The rearrangement joins TRBV7-9 to TRBJ2-7; 9 bases are shared with TRBD1. The CDR3 is 14 amino acids. The V gene's germline CDR1 is SEHNR and CDR2 FQNEAQ (reference sequence). V lost 3 bases to trimming and J lost 6 bases; unmatched junction nucleotides: 6. CDR3 nucleotides: TGTGCCAGCAGCTTCCGGGACAGGGCCTCCGAGCAGTACTTC. It translates to CASSFRDRASEQYF.

This chain uses TRBV9 with TRBJ2-7; 11 bases line up with TRBD2. J was trimmed by 7 bases and V by 5 bases; bases with no gene match: 5. The CDR3 extends over 13 amino acids. Looked up from germline, CDR1 is SGDLS and CDR2 is YYNGEE. Here the CDR3 DNA reads TGTGCCAGCAGTACTAGCGGGGGAGGGGAGCAGTACTTC. This sequence encodes CASSTSGGGEQYF.

The chain carries TRBV27 and TRBJ2-1, with D unclear. The CDR3 contains 12 residues. V dropped 3 bases and J dropped 8 bases, with 8 bases sitting between them. Germline lookup yields CDR1 MNHEY and CDR2 SMNVEV (reference sequence). CDR3 sequence reads: CASSFAGYEQFF. The CDR3 region has the DNA TGTGCCAGCAGTTTTGCTGGCTATGAGCAGTTCTTC.

This clone was recorded once. This chain uses TRBV28 with TRBJ1-2; 8 bases line up with TRBD1. The CDR3 covers 15 residues. V lost 5 bases, J lost 2 bases, and 7 bases stayed unmatched. The germline V gene encodes CDR1 MDHEN and CDR2 SYDVKM. Written as DNA, the CDR3 is TGTGCCAGCAGTCTTCCGGGACAGGAGAACTATGGCTACACCTTC. Translating it yields CASSLPGQENYGYTF.

The chain recombines TRBV27 with TRBJ1-5, with D perhaps matching TRBD1 (5 bases). The CDR3 is made up of 14 amino acids. V lost 0 bases and J lost 7, with 10 bases in between. CDR1 and CDR2 (germline): MNHEY, SMNVEV (reference sequence). The CDR3 DNA reads TGTGCCAGCAGTTTATCCCGCGGGGCCCAGCCCCAGCATTTT. It encodes CASSLSRGAQPQHF.

Of note for this clone: Other nucleotide sequences in the sample specify the same CDR3. The genes are TRBV2 and TRBJ1-1; D possibly corresponds to TRBD1 (5 bases). There are 13 residues in the CDR3. V lost 3 bases, J lost 5 bases, and 10 bases lay in between. The germline V gene encodes CDR1 SNHLY and CDR2 FYNNEI. DNA for the CDR3: TGTGCCAGCAGTGACAGGGTGGGTACTGAAGCTTTCTTT. Protein: CASSDRVGTEAFF.

V usage is TRBV9 and J usage is TRBJ2-5; 9 bases line up with TRBD2. CDR3 length equals 16 residues. Per the germline V gene, CDR1 is SGDLS and CDR2 is YYNGEE. The V and J ends lost 0 bases and 2 bases, in that order; junction bases with no gene match: 5. CDR3: CASSVVGTSSQETQYF. As DNA, the CDR3 is TGTGCCAGCAGCGTAGTGGGGACTAGCTCACAAGAGACCCAGTACTTC.

This sequence joins TRBV19 and TRBJ2-1; TRBD2 matches 7 bases. Losses at the gene ends were 5 bases for V and 6 bases for J; bases not matched to a gene: 13. Germline CDR1 reads LNHDA; CDR2 reads SQIVND (reference sequence). This CDR3 has 16 amino acids. The CDR3 nucleotides read TGTGCCAGTAGTCTATGGGGGGGACTCAACACCAATGAGCAGTTCTTC. As protein: CASSLWGGLNTNEQFF.

V gene TRBV25-1 combines with J gene TRBJ1-1; D perhaps matches TRBD1 (6 bases). Deletions cut 5 bases from V and 4 bases from J, with 11 bases between. The CDR3 is 13 residues long. Germline V gene sequence: CDR1 MGHDK, CDR2 SYGVNS. Here the CDR3 DNA reads TGTGCCAGCAGTTTCCAGGGGAGCACTGAAGCTTTCTTT. This encodes CASSFQGSTEAFF.